This T cell receptor (beta chain) was sequenced during a study of cytomegalovirus exposure and HLA in healthy donors. The PCR was carried out with 60 Vbeta primers and 13 Jbeta primers. Assay used: immunoSEQ multiplex PCR; TCRdb lists only in-frame clones, some missing. The sample contains tens of thousands of clones, 70% to 80% of which appear only once. V shed 6 bases, J shed 1 base, and the junction held 3 bases outside the gene matches. The CDR3 totals 15 residues. Germline-derived CDR1 and CDR2 are MNHEY and SMNVEV (reference sequence). V and J are TRBV27 and TRBJ2-1; TRBD2 matches 10 bases. Sequencing was performed on PBMCs. The TCR comes from a man aged 30 to 39 in good health and CMV-seronegative. CDR3 region: CASRRAGGSYNEQFF. In DNA form, the CDR3 reads TGTGCCAGCAGGCGAGCGGGGGGGTCCTACAATGAGCAGTTCTTC.